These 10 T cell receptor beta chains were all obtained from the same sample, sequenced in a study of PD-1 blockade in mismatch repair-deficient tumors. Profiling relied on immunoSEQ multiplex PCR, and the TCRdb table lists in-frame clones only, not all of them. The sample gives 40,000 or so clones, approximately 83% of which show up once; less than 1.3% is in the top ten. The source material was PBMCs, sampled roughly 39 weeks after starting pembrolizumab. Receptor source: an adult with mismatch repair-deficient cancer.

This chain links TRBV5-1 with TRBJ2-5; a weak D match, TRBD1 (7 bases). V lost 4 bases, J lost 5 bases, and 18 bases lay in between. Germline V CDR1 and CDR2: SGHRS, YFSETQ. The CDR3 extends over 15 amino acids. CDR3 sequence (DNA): TGCGCCAGCAGCGATGCACTTCAGGGGGGCGAGACCCAGTACTTC. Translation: CASSDALQGGETQYF. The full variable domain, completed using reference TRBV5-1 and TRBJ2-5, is KAGVTQTPRYLIKTRGQQVTLSCSPISGHRSVSWYQQTPGQGLQFLFEYFSETQRNKGNFPGRFSGRQFSNSRSEMNVSTLELGDSALYLCASSDALQGGETQYFGPGTRLLVL.

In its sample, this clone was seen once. The CDR3 protein is CASSHQGVTGELFF. The CDR3 DNA sequence: TGTGCCAGCAGCCATCAGGGGGTCACCGGGGAGCTGTTTTTT. The chain recombines TRBV14 with TRBJ2-2; 7 nucleotides line up with TRBD1. Per the germline V gene, CDR1 is SGHDN and CDR2 is FVKESK. V shed 3 bases, J shed 4 bases, and the junction held 2 bases outside the gene matches. The length of the CDR3 is 14 residues.

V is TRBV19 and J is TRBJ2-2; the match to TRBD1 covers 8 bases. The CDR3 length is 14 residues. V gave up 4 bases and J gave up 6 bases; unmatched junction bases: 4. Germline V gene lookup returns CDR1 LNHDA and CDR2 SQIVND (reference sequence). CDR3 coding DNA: TGTGCCAGTAGTACCCAGGGGGCGCCCGGGGAGCTGTTTTTT. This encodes CASSTQGAPGELFF. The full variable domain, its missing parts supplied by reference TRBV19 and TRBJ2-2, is DGGITQSPKYLFRKEGQNVTLSCEQNLNHDAMYWYRQDPGQGLRLIYYSQIVNDFQKGDIAEGYSVSREKKESFPLTVTSAQKNPTAFYLCASSTQGAPGELFFGEGSRLTVL.

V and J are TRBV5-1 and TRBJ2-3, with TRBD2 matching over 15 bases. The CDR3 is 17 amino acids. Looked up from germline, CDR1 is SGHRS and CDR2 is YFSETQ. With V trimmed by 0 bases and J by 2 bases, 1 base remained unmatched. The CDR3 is CASSLGTSGRATDTQYF. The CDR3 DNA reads TGCGCCAGCAGCTTGGGGACTAGCGGGAGGGCCACAGATACGCAGTATTTT.

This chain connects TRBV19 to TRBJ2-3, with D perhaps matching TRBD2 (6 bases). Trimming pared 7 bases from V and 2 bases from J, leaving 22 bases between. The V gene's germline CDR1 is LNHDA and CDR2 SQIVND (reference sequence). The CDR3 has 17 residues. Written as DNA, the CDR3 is TGTGCCAGTACCACGACTCTCCGCGCGGGGAACACAGATACGCAGTATTTT. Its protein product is CASTTTLRAGNTDTQYF.

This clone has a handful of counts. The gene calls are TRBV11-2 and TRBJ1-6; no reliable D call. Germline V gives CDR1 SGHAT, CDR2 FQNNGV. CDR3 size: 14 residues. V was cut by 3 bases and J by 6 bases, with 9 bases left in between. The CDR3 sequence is CASSFVRVNSPLHF. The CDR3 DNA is TGTGCCAGCAGCTTTGTACGGGTTAATTCACCCCTCCACTTT.

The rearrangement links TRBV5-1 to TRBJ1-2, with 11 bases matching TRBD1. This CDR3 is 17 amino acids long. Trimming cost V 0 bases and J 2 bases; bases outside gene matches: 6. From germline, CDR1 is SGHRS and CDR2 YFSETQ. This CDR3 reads CASSLAGTGGLNYGYTF. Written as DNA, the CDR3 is TGCGCCAGCAGCTTGGCTGGGACAGGGGGACTAAACTATGGCTACACCTTC. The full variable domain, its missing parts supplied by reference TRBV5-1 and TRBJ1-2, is KAGVTQTPRYLIKTRGQQVTLSCSPISGHRSVSWYQQTPGQGLQFLFEYFSETQRNKGNFPGRFSGRQFSNSRSEMNVSTLELGDSALYLCASSLAGTGGLNYGYTFGSGTRLTVV.

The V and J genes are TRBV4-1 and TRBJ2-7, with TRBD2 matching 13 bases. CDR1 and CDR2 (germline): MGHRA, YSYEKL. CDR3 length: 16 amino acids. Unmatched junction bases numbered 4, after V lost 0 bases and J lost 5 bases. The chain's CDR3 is CASSQDGLAGVDEQYF. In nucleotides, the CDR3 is TGCGCCAGCAGCCAAGACGGACTAGCGGGAGTTGACGAGCAGTACTTC.

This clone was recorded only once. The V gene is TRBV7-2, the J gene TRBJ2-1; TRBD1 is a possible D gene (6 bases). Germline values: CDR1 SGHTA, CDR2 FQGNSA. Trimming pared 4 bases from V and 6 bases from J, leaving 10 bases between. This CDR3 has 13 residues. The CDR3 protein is CASSSGQLNEQFF. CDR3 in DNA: TGTGCCAGCAGCTCGGGACAACTCAATGAGCAGTTCTTC.

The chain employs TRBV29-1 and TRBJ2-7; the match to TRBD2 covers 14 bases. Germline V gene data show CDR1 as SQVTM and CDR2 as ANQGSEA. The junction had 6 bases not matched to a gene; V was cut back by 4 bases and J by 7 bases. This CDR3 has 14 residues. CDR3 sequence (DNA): TGCAGCGTTGCGGGACTAGCGGGAGTGGGGGAGCAGTACTTC. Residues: CSVAGLAGVGEQYF.